Listed here are 28 T cell receptor beta chains from one sample, sequenced in a study of cytomegalovirus exposure and HLA in healthy donors. PCR primers comprised 60 Vbeta and 13 Jbeta primers. Clones were read by immunoSEQ multiplex PCR, and TCRdb kept only the in-frame ones, dropping some. The sample has 100,000 to 140,000 clones, 81% seen once. The sample was PBMCs. The receptors were sampled from a young man in good health and CMV-seronegative.

The genes are TRBV27 and TRBJ2-1; 7 bases line up with TRBD1. V shed 2 bases and J 8 bases; nucleotides not matched to a gene: 3. Germline CDR1 reads MNHEY; CDR2 reads SMNVEV (reference sequence). The CDR3 contains 13 residues. DNA of the CDR3: TGTGCCAGCAGTTTACACGACAGGGATGAGCAGTTCTTC. This sequence encodes CASSLHDRDEQFF.

This chain uses TRBV5-4 with TRBJ2-6; D gene unclear. The CDR3 is 16 amino acids. Germline-derived CDR1 and CDR2 are SGHNT and YYREEE (reference sequence). The V gene lost 0 bases and the J gene lost 3 bases, with 10 bases spanning the gap. The CDR3 nucleotides are TGTGCCAGCAGCTTGGGGGCAGCAATTGGGGCCAACGTCCTGACTTTC. Translation: CASSLGAAIGANVLTF.

The chain combines TRBV28 with TRBJ2-1; 9 nucleotides line up with TRBD1. Germline values: CDR1 MDHEN, CDR2 SYDVKM. This CDR3 spans 16 amino acids. The ends lost 4 bases at V and 13 bases at J; junction bases unmatched: 17. The CDR3 region is CASSSLYPNTGGAQFF. CDR3 coding DNA: TGTGCCAGCAGTTCCCTATACCCAAACACAGGGGGCGCCCAGTTCTTC.

This sequence joins TRBV11-2 and TRBJ2-2; maybe TRBD1 (5 bases). This CDR3 has 16 residues. Trimming cost V 0 bases and J 6 bases, with 14 bases left between them. Per the germline V gene, CDR1 is SGHAT and CDR2 is FQNNGV. The CDR3 DNA is TGTGCCAGCAGCTTAGATTTGGGGCCCCGCCCCGGGGAGCTGTTTTTT. Amino acid sequence: CASSLDLGPRPGELFF.

The V gene is TRBV6-1, the J gene TRBJ2-7; D gene unclear. V lost 0 bases, J lost 9 bases, and 6 bases lay in between. This CDR3 comprises 11 residues. Germline CDR1 is MNHNS and CDR2 is SASEGT. The CDR3 DNA is TGTGCCAGCAGTGAAGCGAGCTGGCAGTACTTC. This translates into CASSEASWQYF.

The V gene is TRBV9, the J gene TRBJ2-7; tentative D call: TRBD1 (6 bases). V lost 2 bases and J 1 base, leaving 13 bases between the germline ends. Looked up from germline, CDR1 is SGDLS and CDR2 is YYNGEE. The CDR3 is 15 residues long. The CDR3 nucleotides are TGTGCCAGCAGCGTGGGGGCCGATCTATCCTACGAGCAGTACTTC. Residues: CASSVGADLSYEQYF.

The chain carries TRBV28 and TRBJ1-5; 7 bases are a match to TRBD1. The junction had 13 bases not matched to a gene; V was cut back by 5 bases and J by 6 bases. The CDR3 is 16 residues long. The germline V gene has CDR1 MDHEN and CDR2 SYDVKM. CDR3 DNA: TGTGCCAGCAGTCCCCCCCACACAGGGGCTGTTCAGCCCCAGCATTTT. It specifies CASSPPHTGAVQPQHF.

This clone was seen a handful of times. The chain combines TRBV6-4 with TRBJ1-5; D gene ambiguous. In germline, CDR1 is MRHNA, CDR2 SNTAGT. V was shortened by 0 bases and J by 4 bases, with 7 bases between the two germline ends. The CDR3 is 14 residues long. CDR3 amino acids: CASSDSGGNQPQHF. CDR3 sequence (DNA): TGTGCCAGCAGTGACTCCGGCGGGAATCAGCCCCAGCATTTT.

The chain joins TRBV20-1 to TRBJ2-7, with D unresolved. The CDR3 runs to 10 residues. The V end was cut by 5 bases, the J end by 6 bases, with 8 bases between. Germline V gene lookup returns CDR1 DFQATT and CDR2 SNEGSKA (reference sequence). The CDR3 nucleotides are TGCAGTGCTGGGCGCCCCGAGCAGTACTTC. Translation: CSAGRPEQYF.

The chain is built from TRBV30 and TRBJ2-5; D is perhaps TRBD2 (7 bases). Germline loops: CDR1 GTSNPN, CDR2 SVGIG (reference sequence). The CDR3 has 14 amino acids. With 1 base removed from V and 2 bases from J, the gap between germline ends came to 11 bases. The CDR3 bases are TGTGCCTGGAGTGCCGGGGGGCAGCAAGAGACCCAGTACTTC. This encodes CAWSAGGQQETQYF.

This clone has only one observation. In nucleotides, the CDR3 is TGCGCCAGCAGCCAGGGACAGGGCTTTGAAAAACTGTTTTTT. It is translated as CASSQGQGFEKLFF. This chain links TRBV5-1 with TRBJ1-4, with 9 bases matching TRBD1. The length of the CDR3 is 14 residues. After removal of 4 bases from V and 7 bases from J, the junction contained 5 bases not matched to a gene. Germline loops: CDR1 SGHRS, CDR2 YFSETQ.

This clone turned up a few times. The rearrangement uses TRBV7-9 and TRBJ1-1; tentative D call: TRBD1 (6 bases). CDR1 and CDR2 from the germline V gene are SEHNR and FQNEAQ (reference sequence). This CDR3 is built from 14 residues. Trimming took 1 base from V and 7 from J, leaving 13 bases between them. The CDR3 DNA is TGTGCCAGCAGCTTAGTAGGACAGATGAATGAAGCTTTCTTT. Its translation is CASSLVGQMNEAFF.

This chain links TRBV15 with TRBJ1-2; D is ambiguous. Trimming took 0 bases from V and 6 from J, leaving 8 bases between them. CDR3 length: 13 residues. In germline, CDR1 is LNHNV, CDR2 YYDKDF (reference sequence). The DNA for the CDR3 is TGTGCCACCAGCAGAGAAGCTTACCATGGCTACACCTTC. Its protein product is CATSREAYHGYTF.

There are a few counts of this clone. The chain carries TRBV7-3 and TRBJ2-1, with 9 bases identical to TRBD1. This CDR3 region has 15 residues. V lost 2 bases, J lost 9 bases, and 8 bases stayed unmatched. The germline V gene encodes CDR1 SGHTA and CDR2 FQGTGA. CDR3 in DNA: TGTGCCAGCAGCTTATCGGGACAGGGCAAGGGTGAGCAGTTCTTC. This encodes CASSLSGQGKGEQFF.

V is TRBV29-1 and J is TRBJ2-5; 12 bases line up with TRBD2. Germline trimming cut 7 bases from V and 3 bases from J; bases unmatched to any gene: 15. The V gene's germline CDR1 is SQVTM and CDR2 ANQGSEA. CDR3 length: 17 residues. The CDR3 coding sequence is TGCAGCGGCGTACCCTTTGCTAGCGGGGGGGTAAAAGAGACCCAGTACTTC. This translates into CSGVPFASGGVKETQYF.

The chain uses TRBV30 and TRBJ2-1; 12 nucleotides line up with TRBD2. This CDR3 is built from 13 residues. V gave up 4 bases and J gave up 9 bases; unmatched junction bases: 4. CDR1 is GTSNPN, CDR2 SVGIG, per germline (reference sequence). CDR3 sequence: CAWTILAGGEQFF. CDR3 sequence (DNA): TGTGCCTGGACCATACTAGCGGGGGGTGAGCAGTTCTTC.

This clone was found a few times. The rearrangement links TRBV11-3 to TRBJ1-1; D might be TRBD1 (5 bases). CDR1 and CDR2 (germline): SGHNT, YENEEA. V dropped 2 bases and J dropped 7 bases, with 8 bases sitting between them. CDR3 length: 12 amino acids. CDR3 protein: CASSLIQGEAFF. The CDR3 region has the DNA TGTGCCAGCAGCTTAATTCAGGGTGAAGCTTTCTTT.

The V gene is TRBV14, the J gene TRBJ2-5; 8 positions agree with TRBD2. CDR3 length: 16 residues. With 3 bases clipped from V and 5 bases from J, the junction kept 11 bases outside the gene matches. Germline V gene data show CDR1 as SGHDN and CDR2 as FVKESK. The DNA for the CDR3 is TGTGCCAGCAGCCACCCCCGGACTAGCTATGGTGAGACCCAGTACTTC. Protein: CASSHPRTSYGETQYF.

The V gene is TRBV6-5, the J gene TRBJ2-3, with TRBD2 matching over 7 bases. Germline lookup yields CDR1 MNHEY and CDR2 SVGAGI. V shed 8 bases, J shed 5 bases, and the junction held 10 bases outside the gene matches. This CDR3 has 14 residues. The CDR3 loop is CASRGEYRVDTQYF. In DNA form, the CDR3 reads TGTGCCAGCCGGGGGGAGTACCGGGTAGATACGCAGTATTTT.

The chain couples TRBV29-1 to TRBJ2-5, with a tentative D call TRBD1 (5 bases). The V gene lost 6 bases and the J gene lost 5 bases, with 25 bases spanning the gap. Germline-derived CDR1 and CDR2 are SQVTM and ANQGSEA. The CDR3 has 16 residues. The CDR3 protein is CSVRSVGRVGGETQYF. CDR3 DNA sequence: TGCAGCGTGCGCTCAGTGGGCAGGGTAGGTGGCGAGACCCAGTACTTC.

This sequence joins TRBV29-1 and TRBJ2-7, with D perhaps matching TRBD1 (5 bases). This CDR3 has 12 residues. V lost 2 bases and J lost 7, with 12 bases in between. Germline V lookup: CDR1 SQVTM, CDR2 ANQGSEA. The CDR3 nucleotides are TGCAGCGTTGAACTGGACATAGGGGAGCAGTACTTC. Protein sequence: CSVELDIGEQYF.

On this clone: One end of the junction does not line up with germline, which may come from a read error. This rearrangement joins TRBV7-7 to TRBJ1-5; no definite D call. This CDR3 spans 13 amino acids. The germline gives CDR1 SSHAT, CDR2 FNYEAQ (reference sequence). DNA for the CDR3: TGTGCTAGCAGCGCTCTCCTATGGCAGCCCCAGCATTTT. This sequence encodes CASSALLWQPQHF.

The chain uses TRBV19 and TRBJ2-7; D gene unclear. CDR3 length: 13 amino acids. The V gene lost 6 bases and the J gene lost 4 bases, with 13 bases spanning the gap. Germline CDR1 and CDR2: LNHDA and SQIVND (reference sequence). The DNA of the CDR3 is TGTGCCAGTAGCCGGTCTTTAAGATACGAGCAGTACTTC. Amino acid sequence: CASSRSLRYEQYF.

The V gene is TRBV18, the J gene TRBJ2-7; D call uncertain. Germline V CDR1 and CDR2: KGHSH, LQKENI. The ends were cut back, 0 bases at V and 0 bases at J, with 9 bases in the middle. The CDR3 extends over 15 amino acids. Here the CDR3 reads CASSPPSTPSYEQYF. In DNA form, the CDR3 reads TGTGCCAGCTCACCACCGTCGACACCCTCCTACGAGCAGTACTTC.

The rearrangement uses TRBV30 and TRBJ2-1; TRBD2 matches 7 bases. J was trimmed by 5 bases and V by 3 bases; bases with no gene match: 4. Germline assignment: CDR1 GTSNPN and CDR2 SVGIG (reference sequence). The CDR3 extends over 13 amino acids. CDR3 DNA: TGTGCCTGGAGGGGGCTAGCGGACAATGAGCAGTTCTTC. The encoded protein is CAWRGLADNEQFF.

This rearrangement joins TRBV5-1 to TRBJ1-6, with a weak D call TRBD1 (6 bases). Per the germline V gene, CDR1 is SGHRS and CDR2 is YFSETQ. The V and J ends lost 3 bases and 14 bases respectively, with 18 bases between them. The CDR3 runs 14 residues. This CDR3 reads CASSSRGLDFTLHF. The CDR3 bases are TGCGCCAGCAGCTCCAGGGGACTAGACTTCACCCTCCACTTT.

The chain carries TRBV18 and TRBJ1-1; TRBD1 matches 8 bases. V lost 3 bases and J lost 4; bases outside the gene matches: 10. Germline V gene lookup returns CDR1 KGHSH and CDR2 LQKENI. This CDR3 spans 16 amino acids. DNA for the CDR3: TGTGCCAGCTCACCTTCCTCGACAGGGGACTTCACTGAAGCTTTCTTT. Protein: CASSPSSTGDFTEAFF.

The chain employs TRBV9 and TRBJ2-2, with 11 nucleotides matching TRBD2. V shed 0 bases and J 3 bases; nucleotides not matched to a gene: 1. CDR1 SGDLS and CDR2 YYNGEE come from the germline V gene. The CDR3 is made up of 16 amino acids. CDR3 in DNA: TGTGCCAGCAGCGTAGGGACTAGCGGGTACACCGGGGAGCTGTTTTTT. It specifies CASSVGTSGYTGELFF.